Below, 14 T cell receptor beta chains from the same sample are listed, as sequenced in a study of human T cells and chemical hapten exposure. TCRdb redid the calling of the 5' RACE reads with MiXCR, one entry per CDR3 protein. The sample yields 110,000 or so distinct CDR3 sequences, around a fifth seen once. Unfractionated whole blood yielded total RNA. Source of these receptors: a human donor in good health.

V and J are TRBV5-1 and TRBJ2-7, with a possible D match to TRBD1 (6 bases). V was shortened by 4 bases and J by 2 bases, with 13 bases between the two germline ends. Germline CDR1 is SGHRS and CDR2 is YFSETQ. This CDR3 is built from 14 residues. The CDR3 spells CASSPGQKTYEQYF. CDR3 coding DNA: TGCGCCAGCAGCCCCGGACAGAAAACCTACGAGCAGTACTTC. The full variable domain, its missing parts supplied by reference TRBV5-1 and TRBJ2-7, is KAGVTQTPRYLIKTRGQQVTLSCSPISGHRSVSWYQQTPGQGLQFLFEYFSETQRNKGNFPGRFSGRQFSNSRSEMNVSTLELGDSALYLCASSPGQKTYEQYFGPGTRLTVT.

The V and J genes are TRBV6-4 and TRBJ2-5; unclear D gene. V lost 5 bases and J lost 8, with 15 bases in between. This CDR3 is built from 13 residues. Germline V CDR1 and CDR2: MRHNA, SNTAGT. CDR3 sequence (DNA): TGTGCCAGCAGTCCGTCCCCGAAGGGAACCCAGTACTTC. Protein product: CASSPSPKGTQYF.

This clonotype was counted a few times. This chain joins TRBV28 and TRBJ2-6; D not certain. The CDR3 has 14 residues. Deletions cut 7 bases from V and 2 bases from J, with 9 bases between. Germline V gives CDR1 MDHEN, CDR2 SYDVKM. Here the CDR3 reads CASISITGANVLTF. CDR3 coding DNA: TGTGCCAGCATAAGCATTACTGGGGCCAACGTCCTGACTTTC.

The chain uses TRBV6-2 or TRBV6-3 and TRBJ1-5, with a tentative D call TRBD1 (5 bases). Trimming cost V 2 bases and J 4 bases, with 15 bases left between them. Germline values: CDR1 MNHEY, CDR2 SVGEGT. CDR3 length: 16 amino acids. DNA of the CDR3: TGTGCCAGCAGTTACCACGGGGGATCTGGTAATCAGCCCCAGCATTTT. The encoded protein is CASSYHGGSGNQPQHF.

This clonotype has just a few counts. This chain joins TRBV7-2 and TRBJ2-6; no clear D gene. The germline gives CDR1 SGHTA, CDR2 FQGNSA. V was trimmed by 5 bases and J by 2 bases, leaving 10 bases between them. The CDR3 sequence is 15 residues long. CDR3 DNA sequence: TGTGCCAGCAGCCCTAGGGTCCCTGGGGCCAACGTCCTGACTTTC. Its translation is CASSPRVPGANVLTF.

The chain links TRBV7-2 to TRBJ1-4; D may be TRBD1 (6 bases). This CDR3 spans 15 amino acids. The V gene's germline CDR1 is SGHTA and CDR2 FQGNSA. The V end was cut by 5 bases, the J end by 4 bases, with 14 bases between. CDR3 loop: CASSRSQGINEKLFF. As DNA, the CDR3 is TGTGCCAGCAGCCGGTCACAGGGTATTAATGAAAAACTGTTTTTT.

CDR3 residues: CASSIGYRFEETQYF. The CDR3 DNA reads as TGTGCCAGTAGTATAGGGTACAGATTTGAAGAGACCCAGTACTTC. The V gene is TRBV19, the J gene TRBJ2-5; D is undetermined. V was clipped by 1 base and J by 3 bases, with 12 bases between them. The CDR3 extends over 15 amino acids. Germline CDR1 is LNHDA and CDR2 is SQIVND (reference sequence).

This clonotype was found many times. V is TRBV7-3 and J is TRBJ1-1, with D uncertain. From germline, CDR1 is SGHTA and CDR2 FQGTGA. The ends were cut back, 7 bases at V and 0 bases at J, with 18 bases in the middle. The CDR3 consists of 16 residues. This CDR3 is CASTDSALSLNTEAFF. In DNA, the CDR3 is TGTGCCAGCACCGACTCGGCTCTATCTTTGAACACTGAAGCTTTCTTT.

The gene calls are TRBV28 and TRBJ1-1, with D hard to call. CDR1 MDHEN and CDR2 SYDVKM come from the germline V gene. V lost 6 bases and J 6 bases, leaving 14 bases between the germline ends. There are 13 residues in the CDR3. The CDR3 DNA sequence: TGTGCCAGCAGCCCACCGTATTTCCCTGAAGCTTTCTTT. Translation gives CASSPPYFPEAFF.

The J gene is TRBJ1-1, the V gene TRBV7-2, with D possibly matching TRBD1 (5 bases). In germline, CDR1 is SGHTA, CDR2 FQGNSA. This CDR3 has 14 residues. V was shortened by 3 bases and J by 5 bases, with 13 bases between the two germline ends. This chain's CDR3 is CASSFMKGRTEAFF. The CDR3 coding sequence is TGTGCCAGCAGCTTCATGAAGGGGCGTACTGAAGCTTTCTTT.

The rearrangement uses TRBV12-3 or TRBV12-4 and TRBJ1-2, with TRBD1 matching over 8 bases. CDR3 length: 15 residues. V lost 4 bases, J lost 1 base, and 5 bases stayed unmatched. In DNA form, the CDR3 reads TGTGCCAGCAGTTCCCGGACAGGGATTAACTATGGCTACACCTTC. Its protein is CASSSRTGINYGYTF.

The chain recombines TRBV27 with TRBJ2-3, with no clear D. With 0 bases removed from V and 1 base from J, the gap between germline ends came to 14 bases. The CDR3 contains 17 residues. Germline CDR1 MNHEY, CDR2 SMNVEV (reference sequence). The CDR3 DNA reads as TGTGCCAGCAGTTTATCTCCTTCTAGGGCGGGCACAGATACGCAGTATTTT. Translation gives CASSLSPSRAGTDTQYF.

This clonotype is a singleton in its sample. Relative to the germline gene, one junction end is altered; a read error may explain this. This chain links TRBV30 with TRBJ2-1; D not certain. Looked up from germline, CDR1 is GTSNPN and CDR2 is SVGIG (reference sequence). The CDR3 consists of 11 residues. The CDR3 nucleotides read TGTGCCTGGACCTCCTCCAATGAGCAGTTCTTC. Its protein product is CAWTSSNEQFF.

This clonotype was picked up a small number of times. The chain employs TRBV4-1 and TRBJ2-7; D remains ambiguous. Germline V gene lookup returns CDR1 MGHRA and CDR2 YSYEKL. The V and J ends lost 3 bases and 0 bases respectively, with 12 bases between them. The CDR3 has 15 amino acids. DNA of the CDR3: TGCGCCAGCAGCCAGCGGATCGCGACCTCCTACGAGCAGTACTTC. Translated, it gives CASSQRIATSYEQYF.